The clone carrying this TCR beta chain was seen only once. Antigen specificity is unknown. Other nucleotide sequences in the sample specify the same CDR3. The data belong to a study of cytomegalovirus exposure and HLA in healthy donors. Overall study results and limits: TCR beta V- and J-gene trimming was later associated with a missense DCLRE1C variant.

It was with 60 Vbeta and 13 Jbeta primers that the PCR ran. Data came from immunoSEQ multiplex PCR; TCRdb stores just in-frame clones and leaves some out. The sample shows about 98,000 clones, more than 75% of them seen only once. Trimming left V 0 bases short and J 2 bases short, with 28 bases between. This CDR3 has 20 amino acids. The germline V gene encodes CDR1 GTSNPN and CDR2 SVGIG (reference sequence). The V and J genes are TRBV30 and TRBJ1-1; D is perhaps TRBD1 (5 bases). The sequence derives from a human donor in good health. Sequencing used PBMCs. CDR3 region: CAWSVMGSGTKPPPNTEAFF. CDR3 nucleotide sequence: TGTGCCTGGAGTGTAATGGGTTCGGGGACTAAACCCCCCCCCAACACTGAAGCTTTCTTT.